This paragraph covers one T cell receptor beta chain sequence. The CDR3 totals 9 residues. CDR1 and CDR2 from the germline V gene are LNHDA and SQIVND (reference sequence). V was trimmed by 3 bases and J by 6 bases, leaving 0 bases between them. The data were obtained in a study of T cells in Graves' hyperthyroidism and ophthalmopathy. Study-level background: Peripheral blood sampling occurred at initial diagnosis, before any treatment.

Regions amplified from RNA transcripts were the TCR beta CDR3 regions. HTBI primers drove first-round RT-PCR of the TCR CDR3. One entry per CDR3 protein results from TCRdb running MiXCR on the multiplex PCR reads. The sample consists of around 350,000 distinct CDR3 sequences, about 18% of them appearing once. Stable Graves' hyperthyroidism meant no ophthalmopathy progression within 18 months. The study based diagnoses on clinical symptoms, serum thyroxine and TRAb, thyroid ultrasound and orbital computed tomography. Using around 10 ml of fresh peripheral blood, PBMCs were prepared. Sample: blood. The clonotype was recovered from a woman aged 18-29 years with Graves' hyperthyroidism. V and J are TRBV19 and TRBJ2-7, with D hard to call. For the CDR3, the DNA is TGTGCCAGTAGTATCGAGCAGTACTTC. Residues: CASSIEQYF.